The TCR beta chain described here comes from a study of shared clonotypes between healthy human individuals. Repertoires were generated with immunoSEQ multiplex PCR, while TCRdb's copy carries only in-frame clones and drops some. Here the sample spans around 610,000 clones, approximately 96% being singletons. Naive CD8 cells were CD45RO-negative, positively selected for CCR7, excluding terminally differentiated effector memory CD45RA+ cells. The CDR3 is 16 residues long. Germline loops: CDR1 LNHNV, CDR2 YYDKDF (reference sequence). J was trimmed by 2 bases and V by 3 bases; bases with no gene match: 4.

The V call is TRBV15, the J call TRBJ2-7, with TRBD2 matching 13 bases. Input material: naive CD8+ T cells sorted from blood. This clonotype was sampled from a woman in her twenties or thirties in good health. CDR3 DNA: TGTGCCACCAGCAGGACTAGCGGGAGGTCTACCTACGAGCAGTACTTC. The encoded protein is CATSRTSGRSTYEQYF.